The 6 T cell receptor beta chains below were found in one sample sequenced in a study of vaccination effects on CD4 cells after COVID-19. Expansion of antigen-specific CD4+ T cells with viral peptide pools was carried out by the ViraFEST assay before sequencing. Cultured cells yielded isolated CD4+ T cells after less than 11 days. The infection with SARS-CoV-2 (confirmed by PCR) occurred in this person between March and December 2020. Measured with immunoSEQ multiplex PCR; TCRdb has only the in-frame clones, and not every one. This sample has around 25,000 clones, with about 76% found just once. These receptors have no identified antigens. The starting material was CD4+ T cells from PBMCs cultured with HCoV-NL63 spike peptides, obtained before COVID-19 vaccination. The receptors derive from a human donor who had a prior SARS-CoV-2 infection.

The rearrangement links TRBV7-2 to TRBJ2-5; D gene unclear. The CDR3 sequence is 12 residues long. The germline V and J ends were trimmed by 3 bases and 2 bases, with 4 bases remaining between them. Germline V gene lookup returns CDR1 SGHTA and CDR2 FQGNSA. The CDR3 is CASSLLQETQYF. The CDR3 DNA is TGTGCCAGCAGCTTGTTACAAGAGACCCAGTACTTC.

This clone was detected only a few times. The CDR3 here is CASSVGGTWGQPQHF. CDR3 sequence (DNA): TGTGCCAGCAGCGTAGGGGGGACTTGGGGGCAGCCCCAGCATTTT. The genes are TRBV9 and TRBJ1-5; possibly TRBD1 for D (5 bases). CDR3 length equals 15 residues. From germline, CDR1 is SGDLS and CDR2 YYNGEE. V lost 0 bases and J lost 7, with 14 bases in between. The full variable domain, in which reference TRBV9 and TRBJ1-5 provide the parts outside the CDR3, is DSGVTQTPKHLITATGQRVTLRCSPRSGDLSVYWYQQSLDQGLQFLIQYYNGEERAKGNILERFSAQQFPDLHSELNLSSLELGDSALYFCASSVGGTWGQPQHFGDGTRLSIL.

This chain joins TRBV3-1 (or the pseudogene TRBV3-2) and TRBJ2-3, with 7 bases that match TRBD1. CDR1 LGHDT and CDR2 YNNKEL come from the germline V gene (reference sequence). V lost 6 bases and J lost 1; bases outside the gene matches: 4. The CDR3 spans 14 residues. The CDR3 DNA follows: TGTGCCAGCAGGCAAACAGGGGGCACAGATACGCAGTATTTT. This translates into CASRQTGGTDTQYF.

The chain combines TRBV30 with TRBJ2-3; 7 bases fit TRBD2. Trimming at V came to 0 bases and at J to 2 bases, leaving 17 bases not matched to a gene. CDR1 and CDR2 (germline): GTSNPN, SVGIG (reference sequence). CDR3 length equals 19 residues. In DNA form, the CDR3 reads TGTGCCTGGAGTGTTCTATCCGTTGGGGGGGGAAGAAACACAGATACGCAGTATTTT. It specifies CAWSVLSVGGGRNTDTQYF.

This clone ranks as large. V and J are TRBV7-3 and TRBJ2-7; D assignment may be TRBD1 or TRBD2 (5 bases each). This CDR3 has 15 residues. Germline CDR1 and CDR2: SGHTA and FQGTGA. V was clipped by 1 base and J by 2 bases, with 12 bases between them. This CDR3 is CASSLSPGTTYEQYF. The DNA for the CDR3 is TGTGCCAGCAGCTTAAGCCCCGGGACCACCTACGAGCAGTACTTC.

The rearrangement joins TRBV19 to TRBJ2-3; TRBD1 matches 8 bases. V shed 7 bases, J shed 4 bases, and the junction held 16 bases outside the gene matches. The V gene's germline CDR1 is LNHDA and CDR2 SQIVND (reference sequence). CDR3 size: 17 residues. The CDR3 nucleotides read TGTGCCAGTACGACCCGGTCCCAGGACAGGGACGCAGATACGCAGTATTTT. Translated: CASTTRSQDRDADTQYF.